A few counts support the clone carrying this T cell receptor (beta chain). These data are taken from a study of T cells in Graves' hyperthyroidism and ophthalmopathy. CDR1 is MGHRA and CDR2 is YSYEKL in the germline V gene. The CDR3 runs 13 residues. Trimming stripped 3 bases from V and 6 bases from J, with 11 bases between. Researchers took RNA transcripts and amplified the TCR beta CDR3 regions from them. The study used the HTBI primer set for a first-round RT-PCR of the TCR CDR3. TCRdb fed the multiplex PCR reads into MiXCR, producing one record per CDR3 protein. The sample shows hundreds of thousands of distinct CDR3 sequences, about 20% of them seen only once.

Specimen: blood. The clonotype comes from a man aged 40-49 years with Graves' ophthalmopathy. This chain links TRBV4-1 with TRBJ1-1; D unresolved. The CDR3 nucleotides are TGCGCCAGCAGCCAGATACTGGGCTCTGAAGCTTTCTTT. It translates to CASSQILGSEAFF.